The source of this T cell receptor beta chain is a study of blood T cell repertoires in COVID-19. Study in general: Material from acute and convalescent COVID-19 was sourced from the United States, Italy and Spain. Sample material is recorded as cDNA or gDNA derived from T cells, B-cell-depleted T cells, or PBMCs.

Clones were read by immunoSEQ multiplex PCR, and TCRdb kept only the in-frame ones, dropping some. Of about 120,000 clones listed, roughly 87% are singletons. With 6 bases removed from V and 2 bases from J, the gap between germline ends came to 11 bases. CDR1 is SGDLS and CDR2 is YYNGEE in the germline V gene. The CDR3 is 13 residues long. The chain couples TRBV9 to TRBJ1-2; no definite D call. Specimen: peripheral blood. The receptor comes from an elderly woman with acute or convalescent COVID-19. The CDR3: CASTRDSNYGYTF. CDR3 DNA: TGTGCCAGCACCCGGGATTCAAACTATGGCTACACCTTC.